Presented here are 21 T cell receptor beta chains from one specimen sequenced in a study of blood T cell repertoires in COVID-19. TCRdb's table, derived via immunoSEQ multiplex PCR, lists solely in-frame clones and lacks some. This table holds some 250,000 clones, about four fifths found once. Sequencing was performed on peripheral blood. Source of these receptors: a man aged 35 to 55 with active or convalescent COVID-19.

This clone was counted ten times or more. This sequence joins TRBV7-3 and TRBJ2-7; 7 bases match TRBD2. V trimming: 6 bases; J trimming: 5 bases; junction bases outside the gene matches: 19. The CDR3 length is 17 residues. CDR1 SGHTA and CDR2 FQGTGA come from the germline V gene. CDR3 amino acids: CASSPGPGRGSMNEQYF. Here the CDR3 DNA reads TGTGCCAGCAGTCCAGGGCCAGGGCGCGGGAGTATGAACGAGCAGTACTTC.

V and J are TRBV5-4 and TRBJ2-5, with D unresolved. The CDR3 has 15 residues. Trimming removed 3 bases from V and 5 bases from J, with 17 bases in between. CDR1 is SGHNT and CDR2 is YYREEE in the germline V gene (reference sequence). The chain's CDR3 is CASSSLPGRTETQYF. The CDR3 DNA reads TGTGCCAGCAGCTCCCTACCTGGTCGTACGGAGACCCAGTACTTC. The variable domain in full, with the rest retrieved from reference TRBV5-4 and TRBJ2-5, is ETGVTQSPTHLIKTRGQQVTLRCSSQSGHNTVSWYQQALGQGPQFIFQYYREEENGRGNFPPRFSGLQFPNYSSELNVNALELDDSALYLCASSSLPGRTETQYFGPGTRLLVL.

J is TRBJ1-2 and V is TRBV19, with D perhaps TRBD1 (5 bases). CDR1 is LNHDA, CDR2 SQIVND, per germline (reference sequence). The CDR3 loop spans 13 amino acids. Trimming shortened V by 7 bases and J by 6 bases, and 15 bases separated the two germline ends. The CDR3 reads CASIGRDGDGYTF. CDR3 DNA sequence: TGTGCCAGTATAGGCAGGGATGGAGATGGCTACACCTTC.

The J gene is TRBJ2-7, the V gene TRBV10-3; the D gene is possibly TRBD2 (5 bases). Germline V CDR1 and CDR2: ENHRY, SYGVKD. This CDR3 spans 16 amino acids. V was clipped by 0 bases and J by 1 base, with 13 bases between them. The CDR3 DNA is TGTGCCATCAGTGAGTCTGGTAGCGAGATATCCTACGAGCAGTACTTC. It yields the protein CAISESGSEISYEQYF.

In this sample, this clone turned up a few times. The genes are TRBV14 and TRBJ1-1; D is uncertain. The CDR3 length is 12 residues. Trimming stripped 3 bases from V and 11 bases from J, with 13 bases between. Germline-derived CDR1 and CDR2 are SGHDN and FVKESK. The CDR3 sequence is CASSQRASRAFF. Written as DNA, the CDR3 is TGTGCCAGCAGCCAGAGGGCCTCGAGGGCTTTCTTT.

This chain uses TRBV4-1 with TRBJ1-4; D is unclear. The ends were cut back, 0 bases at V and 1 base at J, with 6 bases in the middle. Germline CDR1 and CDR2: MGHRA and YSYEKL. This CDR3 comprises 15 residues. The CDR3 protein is CASSQESGTNEKLFF. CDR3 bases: TGCGCCAGCAGCCAAGAGTCCGGAACTAATGAAAAACTGTTTTTT.

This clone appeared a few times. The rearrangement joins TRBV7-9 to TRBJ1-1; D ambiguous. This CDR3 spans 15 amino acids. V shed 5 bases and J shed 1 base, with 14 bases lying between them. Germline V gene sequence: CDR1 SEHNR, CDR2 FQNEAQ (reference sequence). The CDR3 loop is CASSQRDPENTEAFF. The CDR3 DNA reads TGTGCCAGCAGCCAGCGTGACCCGGAGAACACTGAAGCTTTCTTT. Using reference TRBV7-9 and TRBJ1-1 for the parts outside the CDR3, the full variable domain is DTGVSQNPRHKITKRGQNVTFRCDPISEHNRLYWYRQTLGQGPEFLTYFQNEAQLEKSRLLSDRFSAERPKGSFSTLEIQRTEQGDSAMYLCASSQRDPENTEAFFGQGTRLTVV.

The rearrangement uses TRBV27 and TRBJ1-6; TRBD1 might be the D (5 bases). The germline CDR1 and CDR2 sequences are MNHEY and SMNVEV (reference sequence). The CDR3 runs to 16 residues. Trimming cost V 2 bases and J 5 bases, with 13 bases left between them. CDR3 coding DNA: TGTGCCAGCAGTTTACAGGGCCCCCTAAATAATTCACCCCTCCACTTT. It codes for CASSLQGPLNNSPLHF.

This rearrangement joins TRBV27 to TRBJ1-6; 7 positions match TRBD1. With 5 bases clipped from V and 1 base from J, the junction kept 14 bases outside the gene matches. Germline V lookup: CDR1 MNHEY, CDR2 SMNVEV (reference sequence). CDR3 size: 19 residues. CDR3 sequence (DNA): TGTGCCAGCAGTCCGGAAGTAGACAGGGCTAGGTCCTATAATTCACCCCTCCACTTT. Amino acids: CASSPEVDRARSYNSPLHF.

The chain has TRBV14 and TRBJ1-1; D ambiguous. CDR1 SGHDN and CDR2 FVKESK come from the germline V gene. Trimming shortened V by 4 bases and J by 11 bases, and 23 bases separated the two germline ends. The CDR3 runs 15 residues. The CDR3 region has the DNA TGTGCCAGCAGCCCGTATACTACAAACCACCCCACGGCTTTCTTT. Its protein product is CASSPYTTNHPTAFF.

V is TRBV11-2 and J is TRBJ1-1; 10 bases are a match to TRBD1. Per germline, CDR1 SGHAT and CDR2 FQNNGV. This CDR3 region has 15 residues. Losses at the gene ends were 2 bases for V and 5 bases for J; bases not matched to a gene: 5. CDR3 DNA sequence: TGTGCCAGCAGCTTATACTTGGGACAGGGGACTGAAGCTTTCTTT. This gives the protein CASSLYLGQGTEAFF.

The CDR3 is CASSEGSYNEQFF. The CDR3 DNA follows: TGTGCCAGCAGCGAGGGCTCCTACAATGAGCAGTTCTTC. The chain joins TRBV6-1 to TRBJ2-1, with D maybe TRBD2 (5 bases). Trimming shortened V by 6 bases and J by 0 bases, and 6 bases separated the two germline ends. The CDR3 contains 13 residues. Germline V lookup: CDR1 MNHNS, CDR2 SASEGT.

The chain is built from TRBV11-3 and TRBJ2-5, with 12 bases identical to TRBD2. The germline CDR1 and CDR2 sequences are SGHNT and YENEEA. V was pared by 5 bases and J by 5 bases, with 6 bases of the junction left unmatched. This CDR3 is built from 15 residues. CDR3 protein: CASSQGLAGRETQYF. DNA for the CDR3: TGTGCCAGCAGCCAAGGACTAGCGGGAAGGGAGACCCAGTACTTC.

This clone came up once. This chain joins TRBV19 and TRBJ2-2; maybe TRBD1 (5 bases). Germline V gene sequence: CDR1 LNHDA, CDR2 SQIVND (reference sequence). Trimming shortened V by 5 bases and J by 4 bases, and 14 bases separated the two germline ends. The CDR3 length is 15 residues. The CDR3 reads CASSDRRSGTGELFF. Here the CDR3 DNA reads TGTGCCAGTAGTGACAGACGTTCGGGCACCGGGGAGCTGTTTTTT.

CDR3 residues: CASSPPGQWTEAFF. The CDR3 DNA follows: TGTGCCAGCAGCCCACCAGGTCAGTGGACTGAAGCTTTCTTT. The chain joins TRBV7-9 to TRBJ1-1, with D uncertain. Looked up from germline, CDR1 is SEHNR and CDR2 is FQNEAQ (reference sequence). The CDR3 length is 14 residues. Trimming shortened V by 5 bases and J by 5 bases, and 15 bases separated the two germline ends.

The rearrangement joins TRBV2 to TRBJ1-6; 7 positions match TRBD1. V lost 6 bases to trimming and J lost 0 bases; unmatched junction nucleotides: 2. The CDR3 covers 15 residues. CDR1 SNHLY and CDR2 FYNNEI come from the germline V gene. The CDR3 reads CASRQGSSYNSPLHF. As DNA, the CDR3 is TGTGCCAGCAGACAGGGGAGCTCCTATAATTCACCCCTCCACTTT.

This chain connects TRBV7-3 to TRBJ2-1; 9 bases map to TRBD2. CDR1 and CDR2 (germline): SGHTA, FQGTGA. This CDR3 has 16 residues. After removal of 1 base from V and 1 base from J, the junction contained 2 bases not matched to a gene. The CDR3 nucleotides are TGTGCCAGCAGCTTAAGGCTAGCGGGGTCCTACAATGAGCAGTTCTTC. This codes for CASSLRLAGSYNEQFF.

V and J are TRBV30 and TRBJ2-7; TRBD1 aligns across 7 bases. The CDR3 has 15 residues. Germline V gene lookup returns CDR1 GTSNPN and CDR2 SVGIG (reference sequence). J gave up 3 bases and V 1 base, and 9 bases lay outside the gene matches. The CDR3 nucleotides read TGTGCCTGGAGTGGAAAGGACAGGAACCTCTACGAGCAGTACTTC. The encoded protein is CAWSGKDRNLYEQYF.

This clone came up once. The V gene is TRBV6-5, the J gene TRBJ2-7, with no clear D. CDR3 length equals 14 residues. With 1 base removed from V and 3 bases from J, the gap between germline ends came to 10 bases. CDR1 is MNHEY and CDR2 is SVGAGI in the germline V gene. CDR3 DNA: TGTGCCAGCAGTTACTTAAACAGTTTCTACGAGCAGTACTTC. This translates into CASSYLNSFYEQYF.

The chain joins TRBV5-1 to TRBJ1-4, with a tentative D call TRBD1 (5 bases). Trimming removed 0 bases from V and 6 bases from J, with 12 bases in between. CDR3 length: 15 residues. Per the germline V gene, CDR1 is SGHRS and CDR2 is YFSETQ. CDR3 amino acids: CASSLEGRVDEKLFF. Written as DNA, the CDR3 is TGCGCCAGCAGCTTGGAGGGGAGGGTGGATGAAAAACTGTTTTTT. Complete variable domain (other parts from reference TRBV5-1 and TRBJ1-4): KAGVTQTPRYLIKTRGQQVTLSCSPISGHRSVSWYQQTPGQGLQFLFEYFSETQRNKGNFPGRFSGRQFSNSRSEMNVSTLELGDSALYLCASSLEGRVDEKLFFGSGTQLSVL.

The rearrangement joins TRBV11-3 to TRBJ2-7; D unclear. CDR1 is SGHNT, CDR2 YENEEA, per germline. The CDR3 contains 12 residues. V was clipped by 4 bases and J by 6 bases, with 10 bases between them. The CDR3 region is CASSSTRGEQYF. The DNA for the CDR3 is TGTGCCAGCAGCTCCACCCGAGGCGAGCAGTACTTC.